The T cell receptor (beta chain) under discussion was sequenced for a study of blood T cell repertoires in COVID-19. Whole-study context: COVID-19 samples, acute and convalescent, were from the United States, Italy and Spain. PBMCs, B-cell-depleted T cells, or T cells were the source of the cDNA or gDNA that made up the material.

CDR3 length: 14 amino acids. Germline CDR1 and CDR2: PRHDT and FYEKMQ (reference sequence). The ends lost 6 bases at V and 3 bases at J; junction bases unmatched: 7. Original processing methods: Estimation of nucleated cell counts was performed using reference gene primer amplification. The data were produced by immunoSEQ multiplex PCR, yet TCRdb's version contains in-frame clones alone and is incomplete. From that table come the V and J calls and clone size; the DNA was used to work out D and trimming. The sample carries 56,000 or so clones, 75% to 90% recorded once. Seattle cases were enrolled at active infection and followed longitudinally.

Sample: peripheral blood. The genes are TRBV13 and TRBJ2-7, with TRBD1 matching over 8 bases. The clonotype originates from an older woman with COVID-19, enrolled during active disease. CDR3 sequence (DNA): TGTGCCAGCAGGTTGACAGGGGAAGACTACGAGCAGTACTTC. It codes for CASRLTGEDYEQYF.